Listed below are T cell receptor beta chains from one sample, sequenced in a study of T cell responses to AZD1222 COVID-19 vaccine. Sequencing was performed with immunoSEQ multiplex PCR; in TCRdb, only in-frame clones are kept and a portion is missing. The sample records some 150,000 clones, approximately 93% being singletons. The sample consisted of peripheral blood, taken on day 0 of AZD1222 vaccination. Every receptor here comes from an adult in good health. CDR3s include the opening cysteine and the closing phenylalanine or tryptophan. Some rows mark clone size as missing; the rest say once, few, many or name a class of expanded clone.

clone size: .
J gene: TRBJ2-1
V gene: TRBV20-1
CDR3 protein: CSASWASVEQFF

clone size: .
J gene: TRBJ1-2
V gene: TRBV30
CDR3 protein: CAWSPSGYGYTF

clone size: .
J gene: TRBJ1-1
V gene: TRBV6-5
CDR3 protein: CASTPTGGRSEAFF

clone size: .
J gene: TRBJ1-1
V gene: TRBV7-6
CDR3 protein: CASSPGTDNTEAFF

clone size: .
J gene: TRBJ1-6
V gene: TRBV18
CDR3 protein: CASSPGAQGRGSPLHF

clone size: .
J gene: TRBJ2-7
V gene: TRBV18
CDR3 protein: CASSPSGGNYEQYF

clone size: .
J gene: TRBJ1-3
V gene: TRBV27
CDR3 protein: CASSDAPQGAYGNTIYF

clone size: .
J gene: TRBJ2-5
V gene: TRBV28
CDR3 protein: CASSLAVSGGARETQYF

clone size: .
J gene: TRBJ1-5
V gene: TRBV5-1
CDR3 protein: CASSLGQGAEPQHF

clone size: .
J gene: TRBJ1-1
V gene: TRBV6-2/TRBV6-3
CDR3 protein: CASSYYAGGVDTEAFF

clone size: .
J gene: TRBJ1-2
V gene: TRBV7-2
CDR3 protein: CASRIRDRGVYGYTF

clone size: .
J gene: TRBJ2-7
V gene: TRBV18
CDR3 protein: CASSPPGGGIEQYF

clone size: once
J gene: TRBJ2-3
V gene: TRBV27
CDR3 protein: CASSTAGMITDTQYF

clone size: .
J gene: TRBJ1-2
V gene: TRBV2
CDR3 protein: CASSGQGSSNYGYTF

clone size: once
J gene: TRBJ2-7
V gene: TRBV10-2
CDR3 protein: CASSRTVSSYEQYF

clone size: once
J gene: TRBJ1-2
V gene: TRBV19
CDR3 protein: CASSPSGTGDSYGYTF

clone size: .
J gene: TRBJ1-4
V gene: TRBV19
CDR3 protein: CASSITGRGTNEKLFF

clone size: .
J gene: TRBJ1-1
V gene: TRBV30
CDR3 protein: CAWSPVGAEAFF

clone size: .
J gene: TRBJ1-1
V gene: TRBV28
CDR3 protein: CASSTYSRNTEAFF

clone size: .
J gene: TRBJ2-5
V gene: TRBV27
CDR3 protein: CASSFRQGGETQYF